This note documents a single TCR beta chain sequence. Its antigen remains unidentified. The sample is drawn from a study of monozygotic twins with inflammatory bowel disease. Incorporation of UMIs carrying a 6-nucleotide sample barcode was performed by template switching. TCRdb derives one entry per CDR3 protein from the 5' RACE reads, leaving out DNA. This sample's clone table lists about 450,000 distinct CDR3 sequences. This CDR3 has 13 residues. Germline assignment: CDR1 DFQATT and CDR2 SNEGSKA (reference sequence). Notes on the study in general: Whether twins were concordant or discordant made no difference to repertoire similarity, possibly from limited power.

Blood was collected, approximately 2.7 ml per donor. Unfractionated whole blood yielded total RNA, and T cells were not sorted. The sequence came from a human donor with ulcerative colitis or Crohn's disease, or a healthy co-twin of an affected twin (not recorded which). The sequencing input was blood. This chain uses TRBV20-1 with TRBJ2-7. The CDR3 loop is CSAREWQTHEQYF.